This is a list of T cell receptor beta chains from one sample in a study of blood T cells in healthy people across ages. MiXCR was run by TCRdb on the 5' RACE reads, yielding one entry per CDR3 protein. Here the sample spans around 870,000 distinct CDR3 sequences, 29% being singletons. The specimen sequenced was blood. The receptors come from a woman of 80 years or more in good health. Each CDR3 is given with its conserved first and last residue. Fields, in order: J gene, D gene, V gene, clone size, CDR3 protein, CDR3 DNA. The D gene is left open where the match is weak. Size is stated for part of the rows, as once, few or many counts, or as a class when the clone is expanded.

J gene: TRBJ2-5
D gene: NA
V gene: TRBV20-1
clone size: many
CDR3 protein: CSARAEGRRRETQYF
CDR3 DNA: TGCAGTGCTAGAGCCGAAGGTCGACGGCGGGAGACCCAGTACTTC

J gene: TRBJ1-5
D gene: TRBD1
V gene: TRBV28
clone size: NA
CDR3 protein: CASSNRDRGSNQPQHF
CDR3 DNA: TGTGCCAGCAGTAACCGGGACAGGGGTAGCAATCAGCCCCAGCATTTT

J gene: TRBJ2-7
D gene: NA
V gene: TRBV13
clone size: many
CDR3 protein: CASSRTTDSHREQYF
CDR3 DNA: TGTGCCAGCAGCCGGACCACGGACTCCCATCGGGAGCAGTACTTC

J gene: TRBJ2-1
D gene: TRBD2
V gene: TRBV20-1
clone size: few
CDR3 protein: CSARSWGLAGGLSSYSEQFF
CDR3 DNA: TGCAGTGCTAGATCCTGGGGACTAGCGGGGGGTCTGAGCTCCTACAGTGAGCAGTTCTTC

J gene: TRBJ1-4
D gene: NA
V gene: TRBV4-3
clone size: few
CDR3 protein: CASSERAAVNEKLFF
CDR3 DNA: TGCGCCAGCAGCGAAAGAGCGGCAGTTAATGAAAAACTGTTTTTT

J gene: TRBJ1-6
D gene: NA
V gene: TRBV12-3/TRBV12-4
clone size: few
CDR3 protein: CASGRGMGDSPLHF
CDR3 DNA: TGTGCCAGTGGCAGGGGAATGGGTGATTCACCCCTCCACTTT

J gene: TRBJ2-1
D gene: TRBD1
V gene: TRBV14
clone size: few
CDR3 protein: CASSRPGQIYNEQFF
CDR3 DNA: TGTGCCAGCAGCCGCCCGGGACAGATCTACAATGAGCAGTTCTTC

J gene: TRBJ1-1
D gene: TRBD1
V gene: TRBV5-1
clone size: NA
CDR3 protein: CASSPRSTGVTKAFF
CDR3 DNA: TGCGCCAGCAGCCCGCGCAGTACAGGGGTCACTAAAGCTTTCTTT

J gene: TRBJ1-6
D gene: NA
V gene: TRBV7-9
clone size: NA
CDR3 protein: CASSLYQGNSPLHF
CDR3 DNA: TGTGCCAGCAGCTTGTATCAGGGTAACTCACCCCTCCACTTT

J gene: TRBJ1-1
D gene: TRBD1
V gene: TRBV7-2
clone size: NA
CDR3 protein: CVSSRQGGMGTEAFF
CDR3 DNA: TGTGTCAGCAGTCGCCAGGGGGGTATGGGGACTGAAGCTTTCTTT

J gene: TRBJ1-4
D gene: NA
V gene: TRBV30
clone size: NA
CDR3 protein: CAWSVKTATNEKLFF
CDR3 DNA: TGTGCCTGGAGCGTCAAGACAGCCACTAATGAAAAACTGTTTTTT

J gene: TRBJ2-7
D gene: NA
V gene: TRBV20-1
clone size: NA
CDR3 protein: CSATHDSSYEQYF
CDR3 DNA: TGCAGTGCTACTCACGATAGCTCCTACGAGCAGTACTTC

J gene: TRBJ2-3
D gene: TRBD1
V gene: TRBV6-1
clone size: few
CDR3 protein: CASSELDRGRADTQYF
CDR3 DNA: TGTGCCAGCAGTGAATTGGACAGGGGGCGTGCAGATACGCAGTATTTT

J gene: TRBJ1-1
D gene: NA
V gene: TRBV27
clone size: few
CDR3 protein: CASSSDTRREAFF
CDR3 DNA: TGTGCCAGCAGTTCCGACACACGCCGGGAAGCTTTCTTT

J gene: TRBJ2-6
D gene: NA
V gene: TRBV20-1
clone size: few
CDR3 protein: CSARGRAIPNSGANVLTF
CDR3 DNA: TGCAGTGCTAGGGGGCGGGCAATACCCAACTCTGGGGCCAACGTCCTGACTTTC

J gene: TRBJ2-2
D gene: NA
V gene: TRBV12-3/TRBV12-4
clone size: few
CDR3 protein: CASSFVSGENTGELFF
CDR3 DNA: TGTGCCAGCAGTTTTGTATCGGGGGAGAACACCGGGGAGCTGTTTTTT

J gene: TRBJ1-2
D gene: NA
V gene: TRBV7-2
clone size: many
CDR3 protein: CASSLLLPTDGYGYTF
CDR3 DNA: TGTGCCAGCAGCTTACTCTTACCCACGGATGGGTATGGCTACACCTTC

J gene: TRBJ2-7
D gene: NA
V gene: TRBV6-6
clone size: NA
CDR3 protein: CASSYEDSFYEQYF
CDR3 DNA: TGTGCCAGCAGTTACGAGGACAGCTTCTACGAGCAGTACTTC

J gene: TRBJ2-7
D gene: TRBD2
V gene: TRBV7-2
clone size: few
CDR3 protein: CASSSGTSGAYNEQYF
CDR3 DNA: TGTGCCAGCAGCTCGGGGACTAGCGGTGCATACAATGAGCAGTACTTC

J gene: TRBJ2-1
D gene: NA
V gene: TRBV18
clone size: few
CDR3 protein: CASSWSPGANEQFF
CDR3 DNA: TGTGCCAGCTCATGGAGCCCGGGGGCAAATGAGCAGTTCTTC

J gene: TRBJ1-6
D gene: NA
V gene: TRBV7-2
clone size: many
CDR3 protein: CASSLVAGDSPLHF
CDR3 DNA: TGTGCCAGCAGCTTAGTCGCGGGTGATTCACCCCTCCACTTT

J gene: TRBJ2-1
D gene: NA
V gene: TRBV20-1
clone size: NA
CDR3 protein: CSAVDSKGPYNEQFF
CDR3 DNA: TGCAGTGCCGTCGACTCAAAAGGGCCGTACAATGAGCAGTTCTTC

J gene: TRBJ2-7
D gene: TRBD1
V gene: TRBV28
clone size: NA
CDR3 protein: CASSRPGPTTGDEQYF
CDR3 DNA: TGTGCCAGCAGTCGCCCGGGACCTACAACAGGGGACGAGCAGTACTTC

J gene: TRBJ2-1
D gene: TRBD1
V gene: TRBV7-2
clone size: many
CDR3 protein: CASSFRALWQGAPNEQFF
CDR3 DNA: TGTGCCAGCAGCTTTAGAGCTTTGTGGCAGGGGGCTCCGAATGAGCAGTTCTTC

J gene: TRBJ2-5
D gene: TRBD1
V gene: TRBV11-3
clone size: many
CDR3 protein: CASSLDWPGGTRETQYF
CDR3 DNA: TGTGCCAGCAGCTTAGATTGGCCAGGGGGCACTCGGGAGACCCAGTACTTC

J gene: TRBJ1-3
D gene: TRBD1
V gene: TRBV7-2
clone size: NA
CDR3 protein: CASGQGAASSGNTIYF
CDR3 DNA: TGTGCCAGCGGCCAGGGGGCGGCGAGCTCTGGAAACACCATATATTTT

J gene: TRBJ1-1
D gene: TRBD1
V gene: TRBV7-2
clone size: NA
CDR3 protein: CASSSNRGEAFF
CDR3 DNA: TGTGCCAGCAGCTCCAACAGGGGAGAAGCTTTCTTT

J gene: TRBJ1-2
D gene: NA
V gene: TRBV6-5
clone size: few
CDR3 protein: CASRFAGTDHYGYTF
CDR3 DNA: TGTGCCAGCAGATTCGCCGGGACGGACCACTATGGCTACACCTTC

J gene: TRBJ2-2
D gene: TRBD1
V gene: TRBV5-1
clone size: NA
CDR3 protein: CASSLSTGQGTGELFF
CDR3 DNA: TGCGCCAGCAGCTTGTCTACGGGACAGGGAACCGGGGAGCTGTTTTTT